What follows are 27 T cell receptor beta chains derived from one specimen sequenced in a study of Tregs in tolerant kidney transplant recipients. This table comes from immunoSEQ multiplex PCR, and its TCRdb copy is limited to in-frame clones, with some not included. Among fewer than 20,000 clones listed, roughly 58% were seen once. Their antigens remain unidentified. The sample was Tregs from blood cultured with allogeneic cells. The receptors were gathered from a human donor in good health.

On this clone: A junction boundary mismatches the germline segment, possibly from a read error. The chain is built from TRBV7-2 and TRBJ2-4, with 16 positions matching TRBD2. CDR1 and CDR2 (germline): SGHTA, FQGNSA. The CDR3 sequence is 14 residues long. CDR3: CASNSGTSGGERHF. The CDR3 DNA reads as TGTGCCAGTAACTCCGGGACTAGCGGGGGGGAACGGCACTTC.

DNA for the CDR3: TGCGCCAGCAGAGGGACATCTACCTACGAGCAGTACTTC. The encoded protein is CASRGTSTYEQYF. The chain joins TRBV5-1 to TRBJ2-7, with D tentatively TRBD1 (6 bases). The CDR3 totals 13 residues. Germline V gives CDR1 SGHRS, CDR2 YFSETQ. Trimming cost V 5 bases and J 2 bases, with 11 bases left between them.

The chain employs TRBV27 and TRBJ2-2, with a weak D call TRBD2 (6 bases). Deletions cut 5 bases from V and 7 bases from J, with 11 bases between. The CDR3 is 13 residues long. Per germline, CDR1 MNHEY and CDR2 SMNVEV (reference sequence). The CDR3 loop is CASSPGGFGELFF. CDR3 in DNA: TGTGCCAGCAGTCCCGGAGGGTTCGGGGAGCTGTTTTTT.

The chain recombines TRBV4-3 with TRBJ2-7; the D gene is possibly TRBD2 (5 bases). V was clipped by 0 bases and J by 7 bases, with 19 bases between them. The CDR3 is 16 residues long. Germline V gene lookup returns CDR1 LGHNA and CDR2 YSLEER. CDR3 in amino acids: CASSQDWRPNLSEQYF. The CDR3 DNA follows: TGCGCCAGCAGCCAAGATTGGAGGCCCAACCTTTCTGAGCAGTACTTC.

This clone appeared a single time. This chain links TRBV7-9 with TRBJ1-2, with D perhaps TRBD1 (5 bases). This CDR3 contains 15 residues. Germline V gene lookup returns CDR1 SEHNR and CDR2 FQNEAQ (reference sequence). With 5 bases removed from V and 6 bases from J, the gap between germline ends came to 19 bases. In DNA, the CDR3 is TGTGCCAGCAGCCCTTCCCTCGGGGCTAGTCATGGCTACACCTTC. This sequence encodes CASSPSLGASHGYTF.

The rearrangement joins TRBV21-1 to TRBJ2-7; the table's D call TRBD1 went unverified against the DNA. TRBV21-1 is assigned pseudogene status. CDR3 length equals 14 residues. The CDR3 sequence: CASSRRKPGKEQYF. The CDR3 coding sequence is TGTGCCAGCAGCAGACGGAAACCAGGGAAGGAGCAGTACTTC.

The gene calls are TRBV7-9 and TRBJ1-2; D uncertain. Trimming took 5 bases from V and 0 from J, leaving 10 bases between them. There are 14 residues in the CDR3. CDR1 and CDR2 from the germline V gene are SEHNR and FQNEAQ (reference sequence). CDR3 residues: CASSPFDTNYGYTF. CDR3 nucleotide sequence: TGTGCCAGCAGCCCCTTTGACACTAACTATGGCTACACCTTC.

There are a few counts of this clone. The chain recombines TRBV19 with TRBJ1-1; TRBD1 is a possible D gene (5 bases). The germline V and J ends were trimmed by 4 bases and 6 bases, with 12 bases remaining between them. Germline V lookup: CDR1 LNHDA, CDR2 SQIVND (reference sequence). CDR3 length equals 13 residues. CDR3 sequence: CASSTGDRAEAFF. The CDR3 coding sequence is TGTGCCAGTAGTACGGGGGATCGGGCTGAAGCTTTCTTT.

The CDR3: CASSFSWLEAFF. Here the CDR3 DNA reads TGTGCCAGCAGTTTCTCGTGGTTGGAAGCTTTCTTT. The V call is TRBV6-5, the J call TRBJ1-1; D gene uncertain. This CDR3 has 12 amino acids. Germline V gives CDR1 MNHEY, CDR2 SVGAGI. V shed 4 bases and J shed 8 bases, with 11 bases lying between them.

The chain carries TRBV27 and TRBJ2-1, with TRBD2 matching 11 bases. The CDR3 contains 14 residues. Losses at the gene ends were 6 bases for V and 2 bases for J; bases not matched to a gene: 0. Germline values: CDR1 MNHEY, CDR2 SMNVEV (reference sequence). DNA of the CDR3: TGTGCCAGCAGACTAGCGGGAGCCTACAATGAGCAGTTCTTC. Protein product: CASRLAGAYNEQFF.

CDR3 amino acids: CARTDPGLALETQYF. The DNA of the CDR3 is TGTGCCAGAACCGACCCGGGACTAGCGCTAGAGACCCAGTACTTC. V gene TRBV5-3 combines with J gene TRBJ2-5; 10 bases are shared with TRBD2. TRBV5-3 is an ORF for which the function is uncertain. V lost 6 bases, J lost 4 bases, and 9 bases stayed unmatched. The CDR3 runs 15 residues.

This clone occurred once. The genes are TRBV6-5 and TRBJ2-3, with a tentative D call TRBD1 (6 bases). This CDR3 is built from 14 residues. Germline V gene lookup returns CDR1 MNHEY and CDR2 SVGAGI. V lost 5 bases, J lost 1 base, and 10 bases lay in between. CDR3 residues: CASSTGSGTDTQYF. CDR3 bases: TGTGCCAGCAGTACAGGGTCTGGCACAGATACGCAGTATTTT.

The chain has TRBV13 and TRBJ1-2; D may be TRBD1 (5 bases). CDR1 is PRHDT, CDR2 FYEKMQ, per germline (reference sequence). Between the trimmed V and J ends, which lost 7 bases and 7 bases, there was a span of 25 bases. The CDR3 runs to 16 residues. The CDR3 DNA reads as TGTGCCAGCACCCTCCCCCGGCCGGGGGGACTACTTGGCTACACCTTC. Its translation: CASTLPRPGGLLGYTF.

This clone was seen a handful of times. The chain couples TRBV9 to TRBJ2-7, with D perhaps TRBD2 (6 bases). The CDR3 is 14 amino acids. V lost 2 bases, J lost 5 bases, and 14 bases lay in between. Germline loops: CDR1 SGDLS, CDR2 YYNGEE. CDR3 sequence reads: CASSVGGLRDEQYF. The CDR3 DNA sequence: TGTGCCAGCAGCGTGGGGGGACTCCGTGACGAGCAGTACTTC.

By share of the sample, this clone is medium-sized (0.01 to 0.1%). The V and J genes are TRBV7-9 and TRBJ2-7; tentatively, D is TRBD2 (6 bases). The germline V and J ends were trimmed by 5 bases and 1 base, with 15 bases remaining between them. Germline V gene lookup returns CDR1 SEHNR and CDR2 FQNEAQ (reference sequence). The CDR3 has 15 residues. The CDR3 coding sequence is TGTGCCAGCAGCCCCGGGCGCGGGAAATCCTACGAGCAGTACTTC. Encoded protein: CASSPGRGKSYEQYF.

As DNA, the CDR3 is TGTGCCAGCAGCTTAGGTAGCGGTCTAAGGAATGAGCAGTTCTTC. It is translated as CASSLGSGLRNEQFF. The chain has TRBV11-3 and TRBJ2-1; a weak D match, TRBD2 (6 bases). The CDR3 runs to 15 residues. Trimming removed 1 base from V and 7 bases from J, with 14 bases in between. Germline lookup yields CDR1 SGHNT and CDR2 YENEEA.

A few counts support this clone. The rearrangement joins TRBV7-6 to TRBJ2-1, with D hard to call. This CDR3 has 11 residues. CDR1 is SGHVS and CDR2 is FNYEAQ in the germline V gene. Trimming took 5 bases from V and 5 from J, leaving 4 bases between them. The CDR3 DNA reads as TGTGCCAGCAGCGCCAACAATGAGCAGTTCTTC. Amino acids: CASSANNEQFF.

This clone is labeled medium-sized. V usage is TRBV6-5 and J usage is TRBJ2-2, with a weak D call TRBD1 (7 bases). CDR3 length: 15 amino acids. The germline V gene encodes CDR1 MNHEY and CDR2 SVGAGI. V lost 8 bases and J 0 bases, leaving 13 bases between the germline ends. CDR3 loop: CASGRGTANTGELFF. The CDR3 bases are TGTGCCAGCGGTCGCGGGACAGCGAACACCGGGGAGCTGTTTTTT.

This clone turned up a few times. V and J are TRBV10-3 and TRBJ1-5; the D is unclear. The germline CDR1 and CDR2 sequences are ENHRY and SYGVKD. Trimming pared 8 bases from V and 4 bases from J, leaving 15 bases between. This CDR3 contains 14 residues. CDR3 sequence: CAISPTDKNQPQHF. The CDR3 region has the DNA TGTGCCATCTCACCTACCGACAAGAATCAGCCCCAGCATTTT.

The sample holds a few counts of this clone. The V gene is TRBV30, the J gene TRBJ2-1; 10 bases line up with TRBD2. CDR1 is GTSNPN and CDR2 is SVGIG in the germline V gene (reference sequence). With 4 bases clipped from V and 5 bases from J, the junction kept 2 bases outside the gene matches. CDR3 length: 13 residues. CDR3 in amino acids: CAWTSGGNNEQFF. The CDR3 bases are TGTGCCTGGACTAGCGGGGGAAACAATGAGCAGTTCTTC.

The V and J genes are TRBV7-2 and TRBJ2-6; D gene uncertain. CDR3 length: 15 residues. Germline V gene sequence: CDR1 SGHTA, CDR2 FQGNSA. V lost 5 bases, J lost 4 bases, and 12 bases lay in between. The CDR3 loop is CASSTPRPGANVLTF. CDR3 sequence (DNA): TGTGCCAGCAGCACCCCCAGGCCCGGGGCCAACGTCCTGACTTTC.

This clone came up many times. This chain connects TRBV14 to TRBJ2-3; D might be TRBD1 (6 bases). Germline values: CDR1 SGHDN, CDR2 FVKESK. With 5 bases removed from V and 8 bases from J, the gap between germline ends came to 14 bases. The CDR3 length is 13 residues. CDR3 sequence (DNA): TGTGCCAGCAGCGTCAGAACAGGGACTACGCAGTATTTT. This encodes CASSVRTGTTQYF.

This chain connects TRBV2 to TRBJ2-3, with D perhaps assigned TRBD1 or TRBD2 (5 bases each). CDR3 size: 17 residues. Germline CDR1 and CDR2: SNHLY and FYNNEI. Deletions cut 0 bases from V and 1 base from J, with 14 bases between. CDR3 residues: CASSEARGGVRTDTQYF. Written as DNA, the CDR3 is TGTGCCAGCAGTGAAGCCCGGGGCGGAGTTCGCACAGATACGCAGTATTTT.

This clone has just a few counts. The chain joins TRBV19 to TRBJ1-6; D is unresolved. CDR1 LNHDA and CDR2 SQIVND come from the germline V gene (reference sequence). V was trimmed by 4 bases and J by 15 bases, leaving 16 bases between them. This CDR3 spans 13 amino acids. This chain's CDR3 is CASSTPTKSVLHF. CDR3 DNA: TGTGCCAGTAGTACACCTACCAAATCCGTCCTCCACTTT.

The chain has TRBV7-8 and TRBJ2-3; tentatively, D is TRBD2 (6 bases). Per germline, CDR1 SGHVS and CDR2 FQNEAQ. The V and J ends lost 3 bases and 9 bases respectively, with 22 bases between them. This CDR3 region has 16 residues. In DNA form, the CDR3 reads TGTGCCAGCAGCTTGGATGTTGGACTACTAGGTCAAACGCAGTATTTT. As protein: CASSLDVGLLGQTQYF.

This clone was seen once. The CDR3 reads CASRRTSGFTDTQYF. CDR3 sequence (DNA): TGCGCCAGCAGACGGACTAGCGGATTCACAGATACGCAGTATTTT. The chain uses TRBV4-1 and TRBJ2-3; TRBD2 agrees at 10 bases. V gave up 6 bases and J gave up 2 bases; unmatched junction bases: 5. CDR1 is MGHRA, CDR2 YSYEKL, per germline. The CDR3 contains 15 residues.

The V and J genes are TRBV2 and TRBJ2-3, with 8 bases aligning to TRBD2. The CDR3 loop spans 14 amino acids. Germline CDR1 is SNHLY and CDR2 is FYNNEI. J gave up 3 bases and V 8 bases, and 7 bases lay outside the gene matches. CDR3 DNA: TGTGCCAGCTTAGGGACTAGAGTGACAGATACGCAGTATTTT. Translation: CASLGTRVTDTQYF.